Each of the 21 T cell receptor beta chains below was sequenced from the same sample in a study of cytomegalovirus exposure and HLA in healthy donors. PCR primers comprised 60 Vbeta and 13 Jbeta primers. Sequencing was performed with immunoSEQ multiplex PCR; in TCRdb, only in-frame clones are kept and a portion is missing. The sample lists roughly 86,000 clones, nearly 80% seen once, with 5.5% to 7.5% in the top ten. Sample: PBMCs. The receptors were sampled from a female donor in good health and CMV-seronegative.

The V and J genes are TRBV10-3 and TRBJ1-5, with TRBD1 identical over 7 bases. Trimming took 2 bases from V and 2 from J; bases not matched to a gene: 9. The CDR3 has 17 amino acids. The germline V gene encodes CDR1 ENHRY and CDR2 SYGVKD. This chain's CDR3 is CAISEEIGGRGNQPQHF. In nucleotides, the CDR3 is TGTGCCATCAGTGAGGAAATAGGGGGCAGAGGCAATCAGCCCCAGCATTTT.

This chain uses TRBV4-1 with TRBJ2-7, with 8 bases fitting TRBD1. The CDR3 is 16 amino acids. Losses at the gene ends were 0 bases for V and 4 bases for J; bases not matched to a gene: 8. Germline-derived CDR1 and CDR2 are MGHRA and YSYEKL. CDR3 sequence reads: CASSQDWQGAVYEQYF. In DNA form, the CDR3 reads TGCGCCAGCAGCCAAGATTGGCAGGGGGCGGTGTACGAGCAGTACTTC.

This chain's CDR3 is CATQGGSSYNEQFF. CDR3 nucleotides: TGTGCCACCCAGGGAGGGAGCTCCTACAATGAGCAGTTCTTC. The chain couples TRBV19 to TRBJ2-1, with TRBD2 matching over 7 bases. Germline trimming cut 10 bases from V and 0 bases from J; bases unmatched to any gene: 6. From germline, CDR1 is LNHDA and CDR2 SQIVND (reference sequence). The CDR3 totals 14 residues.

CDR3 residues: CASKTGQLVNYNEQFF. The DNA for the CDR3 is TGTGCCAGCAAGACAGGGCAACTCGTCAACTACAATGAGCAGTTCTTC. The rearrangement uses TRBV7-9 and TRBJ2-1; TRBD1 agrees at 7 bases. V trimming: 7 bases; J trimming: 3 bases; junction bases outside the gene matches: 12. The V gene's germline CDR1 is SEHNR and CDR2 FQNEAQ (reference sequence). CDR3 size: 16 residues.

This sequence joins TRBV5-1 and TRBJ2-1; 7 bases match TRBD1. The V segment lost 7 bases and the J segment 10 bases; nucleotides outside the gene matches: 17. CDR1 is SGHRS and CDR2 is YFSETQ in the germline V gene. The CDR3 sequence is 15 residues long. CDR3 coding DNA: TGCGCCAGCCGAACTATACGGGACAGCCCCCCGGAGCAGTTCTTC. Protein: CASRTIRDSPPEQFF.

The gene calls are TRBV15 and TRBJ2-7; D perhaps matches TRBD1 (5 bases). The CDR3 contains 14 residues. Looked up from germline, CDR1 is LNHNV and CDR2 is YYDKDF (reference sequence). V was shortened by 3 bases and J by 0 bases, with 9 bases between the two germline ends. CDR3 residues: CATSRLRGSYEQYF. CDR3 DNA: TGTGCCACCAGCAGGCTAAGGGGCTCCTACGAGCAGTACTTC. Looking up the rest from reference TRBV15 and TRBJ2-7 gives the full variable domain: DAMVIQNPRYQVTQFGKPVTLSCSQTLNHNVMYWYQQKSSQAPKLLFHYYDKDFNNEADTPDNFQSRRPNTSFCFLDIRSPGLGDTAMYLCATSRLRGSYEQYFGPGTRLTVT.

The chain carries TRBV6-1 and TRBJ2-2; 7 positions agree with TRBD1. The CDR3 is 15 residues long. After removal of 4 bases from V and 5 bases from J, the junction contained 7 bases not matched to a gene. Germline V gives CDR1 MNHNS, CDR2 SASEGT. CDR3 region: CASSGDRVGTGELFF. In nucleotides, the CDR3 is TGTGCCAGCAGTGGTGACAGGGTGGGGACCGGGGAGCTGTTTTTT.

In this sample, this clone turned up a few times. V gene TRBV27 combines with J gene TRBJ2-5; possibly TRBD2 for D (5 bases). V was cut by 5 bases and J by 9 bases, with 13 bases left in between. The CDR3 extends over 12 amino acids. The V gene's germline CDR1 is MNHEY and CDR2 SMNVEV (reference sequence). The CDR3, as DNA: TGTGCCAGCAGTCCTTACTCGGGGTCCCAGTACTTC. Encoded protein: CASSPYSGSQYF.

CDR3 region: CASSYTGAGANVLTF. The CDR3 nucleotides read TGTGCCAGCAGTTATACAGGGGCTGGGGCCAACGTCCTGACTTTC. The rearrangement links TRBV2 to TRBJ2-6; the match to TRBD1 covers 7 bases. The CDR3 has 15 residues. Germline CDR1 SNHLY, CDR2 FYNNEI. V lost 5 bases, J lost 2 bases, and 3 bases stayed unmatched. The full variable domain, its missing parts supplied by reference TRBV2 and TRBJ2-6, is EPEVTQTPSHQVTQMGQEVILRCVPISNHLYFYWYRQILGQKVEFLVSFYNNEISEKSEIFDDQFSVERPDGSNFTLKIRSTKLEDSAMYFCASSYTGAGANVLTFGAGSRLTVL.

The chain carries TRBV29-1 and TRBJ1-5; no firm D call. This CDR3 spans 14 amino acids. Looked up from germline, CDR1 is SQVTM and CDR2 is ANQGSEA. V was pared by 3 bases and J by 1 base, with 10 bases between. CDR3 nucleotides: TGCAGCGTTGAGGGTGGGCGAAGCAATCAGCCCCAGCATTTT. This sequence encodes CSVEGGRSNQPQHF.

V and J are TRBV7-9 and TRBJ2-5; D perhaps matches TRBD2 (6 bases). The V gene lost 5 bases and the J gene lost 5 bases, with 24 bases spanning the gap. This CDR3 spans 17 amino acids. Germline CDR1 and CDR2: SEHNR and FQNEAQ (reference sequence). Written as DNA, the CDR3 is TGTGCCAGCAGCCCAGAGGGTAGCGGCCTCCGGAGGGAGACCCAGTACTTC. It specifies CASSPEGSGLRRETQYF.

This clone showed up just a few times. The CDR3 sequence is CASSYSIRAQGYTF. The CDR3 DNA reads as TGTGCCAGCAGTTACTCGATCAGGGCTCAAGGCTACACCTTC. V gene TRBV6-5 combines with J gene TRBJ1-2, with D maybe TRBD1 (5 bases). The germline gives CDR1 MNHEY, CDR2 SVGAGI. The CDR3 is 14 residues long. Trimming stripped 0 bases from V and 8 bases from J, with 13 bases between.

This sequence joins TRBV28 and TRBJ1-2; D uncertain. V shed 3 bases and J shed 4 bases, with 6 bases lying between them. The CDR3 is 12 residues long. Per germline, CDR1 MDHEN and CDR2 SYDVKM. The CDR3 spells CASSLVGYGYTF. For the CDR3, the DNA is TGTGCCAGCAGTTTGGTCGGCTATGGCTACACCTTC.

The rearrangement uses TRBV18 and TRBJ2-7; D might be TRBD2 (6 bases). Trimming shortened V by 2 bases and J by 9 bases, and 14 bases separated the two germline ends. This CDR3 has 13 residues. Germline CDR1 reads KGHSH; CDR2 reads LQKENI. The CDR3 DNA reads TGTGCCAGCTCACCATCACGCGACGGGGGGCAGTACTTC. This sequence encodes CASSPSRDGGQYF.

This rearrangement joins TRBV4-1 to TRBJ2-2, with 9 bases matching TRBD1. The CDR3 runs to 18 residues. The V and J ends lost 1 base and 2 bases, in that order; junction bases with no gene match: 8. From germline, CDR1 is MGHRA and CDR2 YSYEKL. The CDR3 nucleotides are TGCGCCAGCAGCCAAGGGCCCGACAGGGGGGATAACACCGGGGAGCTGTTTTTT. This encodes CASSQGPDRGDNTGELFF.

The chain carries TRBV19 and TRBJ2-7; D possibly corresponds to TRBD2 (7 bases). The germline V gene encodes CDR1 LNHDA and CDR2 SQIVND (reference sequence). Trimming removed 5 bases at V and 5 bases at J, with 22 bases between. The CDR3 is 16 residues long. The CDR3 protein is CASSSRMGGLADEQYF. CDR3 DNA: TGTGCCAGTAGTTCTCGAATGGGGGGGCTAGCGGACGAGCAGTACTTC.

The chain recombines TRBV23-1 with TRBJ1-5; no clear D gene. TRBV23-1 is flagged as an ORF with uncertain function. The CDR3 consists of 15 residues. With 2 bases removed from V and 5 bases from J, the gap between germline ends came to 13 bases. CDR3 DNA: TGCGCCAGCAGTCAAAAAGTGAGCGAGTATCAGCCCCAGCATTTT. Translating it yields CASSQKVSEYQPQHF.

In the case of this clone: Mismatch with germline at one junction end may stem from a read error. V usage is TRBV5-1 and J usage is TRBJ1-3; TRBD1 aligns across 7 bases. Germline V gene data show CDR1 as SGHRS and CDR2 as YFSETQ. CDR3 length: 14 amino acids. The CDR3 region is CASSRTGVGDTIYF. The CDR3 DNA sequence: TGCGCCAGCAGCAGAACAGGGGTTGGAGACACCATATATTTT.

This clone was seen a few times. This rearrangement joins TRBV6-5 to TRBJ2-1; a weak D match, TRBD1 (5 bases). The CDR3 is 13 residues long. Per germline, CDR1 MNHEY and CDR2 SVGAGI. V was shortened by 3 bases and J by 7 bases, with 10 bases between the two germline ends. CDR3 coding DNA: TGTGCCAGCAGTTATGACAGCCCAAATGAGCAGTTCTTC. It translates to CASSYDSPNEQFF.

This clone has at least ten counts. The chain uses TRBV6-1 and TRBJ1-5, with D possibly TRBD1 on 6 matching bases. CDR3 size: 15 residues. V lost 7 bases and J lost 0, with 13 bases in between. Germline lookup yields CDR1 MNHNS and CDR2 SASEGT. The CDR3 nucleotides are TGTGCCAGCACCACGTTCAGGGGTAGCAATCAGCCCCAGCATTTT. Protein sequence: CASTTFRGSNQPQHF.

This clone was seen a single time. The chain uses TRBV5-6 and TRBJ2-5; 8 bases are a match to TRBD2. Germline V gene sequence: CDR1 SGHDT, CDR2 YYEEEE. V dropped 6 bases and J dropped 5; count of bases not matched to a gene: 18. The CDR3 has 17 amino acids. CDR3 protein: CASTSSGPGGLSETQYF. The DNA of the CDR3 is TGTGCCAGCACCTCTTCGGGACCGGGGGGGCTAAGTGAGACCCAGTACTTC. The full variable domain, with the rest looked up from reference TRBV5-6 and TRBJ2-5, is DAGVTQSPTHLIKTRGQQVTLRCSPKSGHDTVSWYQQALGQGPQFIFQYYEEEERQRGNFPDRFSGHQFPNYSSELNVNALLLGDSALYLCASTSSGPGGLSETQYFGPGTRLLVL.